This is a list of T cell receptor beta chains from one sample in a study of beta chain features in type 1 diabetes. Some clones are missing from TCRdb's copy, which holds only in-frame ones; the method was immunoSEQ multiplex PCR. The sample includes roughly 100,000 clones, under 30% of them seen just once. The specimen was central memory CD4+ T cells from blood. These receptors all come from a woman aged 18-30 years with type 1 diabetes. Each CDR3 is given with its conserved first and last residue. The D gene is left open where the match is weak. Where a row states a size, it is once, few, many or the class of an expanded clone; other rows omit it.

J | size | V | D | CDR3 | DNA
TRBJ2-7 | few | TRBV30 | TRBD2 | CAWGQGTRFPYEQYF | TGTGCCTGGGGCCAGGGGACTAGATTTCCCTACGAGCAGTACTTC
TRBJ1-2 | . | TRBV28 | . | CASSPLGTLYGYTF | TGTGCCAGCAGTCCCTTGGGGACACTCTATGGCTACACCTTC
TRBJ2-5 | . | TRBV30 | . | CAWSFRSGREYF | TGTGCCTGGAGTTTCCGGTCGGGCAGGGAGTACTTC
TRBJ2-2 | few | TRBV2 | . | CASSERASGANTGELFF | TGTGCCAGCAGTGAAAGGGCATCGGGAGCGAACACCGGGGAGCTGTTTTTT
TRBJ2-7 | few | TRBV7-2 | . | CASSLDRVSEQYF | TGTGCCAGCAGCTTAGACAGGGTGAGCGAGCAGTACTTC
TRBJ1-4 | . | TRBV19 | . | CASSIVGRRDEKLFF | TGTGCCAGTAGTATCGTTGGGAGGAGAGATGAAAAACTGTTTTTT
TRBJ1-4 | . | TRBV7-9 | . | CASSETDEKLFF | TGTGCCAGCAGCGAGACTGACGAAAAACTGTTTTTT
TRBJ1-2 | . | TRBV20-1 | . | CSARIQGGYTF | TGCAGTGCTAGAATACAGGGTGGCTACACCTTC
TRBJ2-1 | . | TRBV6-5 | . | CASSSPGTHDDEQFF | TGTGCCAGCAGTAGTCCCGGGACTCATGACGATGAGCAGTTCTTC
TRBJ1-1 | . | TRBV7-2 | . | CASSLAGAGNTEAFF | TGTGCCAGCAGCTTAGCGGGGGCGGGGAACACTGAAGCTTTCTTT
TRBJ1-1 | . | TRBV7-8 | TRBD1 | CASSSQGAVSNTEAFF | TGTGCCAGCAGCTCACAGGGGGCCGTGTCGAACACTGAAGCTTTCTTT
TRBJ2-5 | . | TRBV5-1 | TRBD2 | CASSKTSSGQETQYF | TGCGCCAGCAGCAAGACCTCTAGCGGCCAAGAGACCCAGTACTTC
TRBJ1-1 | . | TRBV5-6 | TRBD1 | CASSLQGSKAFF | TGTGCCAGCAGCCTACAGGGGTCGAAAGCTTTCTTT
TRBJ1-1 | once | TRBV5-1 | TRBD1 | CASSPADRGRNTEAFF | TGCGCCAGCAGCCCGGCGGACAGGGGGCGAAACACTGAAGCTTTCTTT
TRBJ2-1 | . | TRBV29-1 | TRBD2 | CSEITSGPYNEQFF | TGCAGCGAAATTACTAGCGGCCCCTACAATGAGCAGTTCTTC
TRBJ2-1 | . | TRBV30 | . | CAWSVRPRNEQFF | TGTGCCTGGAGTGTACGTCCGCGCAATGAGCAGTTCTTC
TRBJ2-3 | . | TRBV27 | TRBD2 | CASSLKGWVAGSRAKSDTQYF | TGTGCCAGCAGTTTAAAGGGTTGGGTAGCGGGATCTCGGGCAAAGTCGGATACGCAGTATTTT
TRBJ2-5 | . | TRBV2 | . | CASSEMGRETQYF | TGTGCCAGCAGTGAAATGGGCCGAGAGACCCAGTACTTC